One sample yielded the 24 T cell receptor beta chains listed below, sequenced in a study of CD8 T cells in Susac syndrome. An amount of RNA that ranged from roughly 0.45 to 1 ug was reverse transcribed with random hexamers. TCRdb recomputed calls from the immunoSEQ multiplex PCR reads with MiXCR, one row per CDR3 protein. The sample yields around 280,000 distinct CDR3 sequences, 70% to 90% seen once. Sequencing used CD8+ T cells from PBMCs. The source of these receptors is a human donor with multiple sclerosis.

The chain is built from TRBV2 and TRBJ2-1, with D possibly TRBD2 on 6 matching bases. The CDR3 is made up of 13 amino acids. Trimming shortened V by 8 bases and J by 9 bases, and 17 bases separated the two germline ends. CDR1 and CDR2 (germline): SNHLY, FYNNEI. The CDR3 protein is CASLPPSAGEQFF. The DNA for the CDR3 is TGTGCCAGCTTGCCCCCTAGCGCCGGTGAGCAGTTCTTC.

This chain links TRBV7-9 with TRBJ2-1; 7 bases align to TRBD1. CDR1 and CDR2 from the germline V gene are SEHNR and FQNEAQ (reference sequence). Trimming cost V 5 bases and J 3 bases; bases outside gene matches: 4. The CDR3 has 14 residues. The CDR3 here is CASSDGTDYNEQFF. The CDR3 DNA sequence: TGTGCCAGCAGCGATGGGACAGACTACAATGAGCAGTTCTTC.

V and J are TRBV11-2 and TRBJ2-5; 9 nucleotides agree with TRBD2. CDR3 length: 15 residues. The germline V gene has CDR1 SGHAT and CDR2 FQNNGV. J lost 1 base, V lost 3 bases, and 3 bases had no gene match. CDR3 residues: CASSLRLAAQETQYF. CDR3 DNA: TGTGCCAGCAGCTTGAGACTAGCGGCCCAAGAGACCCAGTACTTC.

This rearrangement joins TRBV9 to TRBJ2-7, with TRBD1 identical over 10 bases. This CDR3 has 16 amino acids. From germline, CDR1 is SGDLS and CDR2 YYNGEE. V trimming: 4 bases; J trimming: 5 bases; junction bases outside the gene matches: 12. The CDR3 here is CASSPPVDRGRDEQYF. CDR3 nucleotide sequence: TGTGCCAGCAGCCCACCGGTCGACAGGGGGCGAGACGAGCAGTACTTC.

This chain connects TRBV24-1 to TRBJ1-5; perhaps TRBD1 as D (5 bases). This CDR3 contains 12 residues. V lost 5 bases, J lost 7 bases, and 8 bases lay in between. CDR1 KGHDR and CDR2 SFDVKD come from the germline V gene. The DNA for the CDR3 is TGTGCCACCAGTGTGGGGCCCCAGCCCCAGCATTTT. This gives the protein CATSVGPQPQHF.

The chain uses TRBV15 and TRBJ2-5; TRBD1 aligns across 7 bases. The CDR3 sequence is 15 residues long. Germline V gives CDR1 LNHNV, CDR2 YYDKDF (reference sequence). With V trimmed by 2 bases and J by 5 bases, 8 bases remained unmatched. DNA of the CDR3: TGTGCCACCAGCAGATACACAGGGGAGATGGAGACCCAGTACTTC. This encodes CATSRYTGEMETQYF.

This clonotype has only one observation. The genes are TRBV27 and TRBJ1-2; D is unresolved. V lost 8 bases and J lost 0, with 10 bases in between. The CDR3 is 13 amino acids. The germline V gene has CDR1 MNHEY and CDR2 SMNVEV (reference sequence). The CDR3 is CASGLDTNYGYTF. The DNA for the CDR3 is TGTGCCAGCGGATTAGATACTAACTATGGCTACACCTTC.

The chain carries TRBV3-1 and TRBJ2-1; 7 bases are shared with TRBD2. Germline values: CDR1 LGHDT, CDR2 YNNKEL (reference sequence). The V and J ends lost 1 base and 6 bases, in that order; junction bases with no gene match: 6. The CDR3 runs to 15 residues. The CDR3 sequence is CASSQGAGLINEQFF. In nucleotides, the CDR3 is TGTGCCAGCAGCCAAGGAGCGGGACTGATCAATGAGCAGTTCTTC.

This clonotype was picked up a small number of times. This chain links TRBV5-1 with TRBJ2-7, with no clear D. V lost 0 bases to trimming and J lost 2 bases, with 6 bases between them. The CDR3 contains 13 residues. Germline-derived CDR1 and CDR2 are SGHRS and YFSETQ. CDR3 in amino acids: CASSLDLTYEQYF. As DNA, the CDR3 is TGCGCCAGCAGCTTGGACTTGACCTACGAGCAGTACTTC.

The V gene is TRBV5-1, the J gene TRBJ2-2; D not resolved. Trimming stripped 0 bases from V and 3 bases from J, with 6 bases between. Germline V gene sequence: CDR1 SGHRS, CDR2 YFSETQ. The CDR3 spans 14 residues. The CDR3 DNA sequence: TGCGCCAGCAGCTTGGAAGGCTACACCGGGGAGCTGTTTTTT. Its translation: CASSLEGYTGELFF.

The chain has TRBV20-1 and TRBJ1-1; 8 bases agree with TRBD1. Germline CDR1 is DFQATT and CDR2 is SNEGSKA (reference sequence). Trimming removed 3 bases from V and 1 base from J; junction bases left unmatched: 4. The CDR3 contains 14 residues. In DNA form, the CDR3 reads TGCAGTGCTAGCGAGACAGGGGCGAACACTGAAGCTTTCTTT. This sequence encodes CSASETGANTEAFF.

The CDR3 bases are TGTGCCAGCAGCTTCGATGAGACCCAGTACTTC. Translated, it gives CASSFDETQYF. This rearrangement joins TRBV7-6 to TRBJ2-5; unclear D gene. CDR3 size: 11 residues. Trimming pared 3 bases from V and 5 bases from J, leaving 4 bases between. CDR1 and CDR2 from the germline V gene are SGHVS and FNYEAQ.

This clonotype has a single count. The chain is built from TRBV3-1 and TRBJ2-1, with 9 bases aligning to TRBD2. CDR3 size: 16 residues. Germline-derived CDR1 and CDR2 are LGHDT and YNNKEL (reference sequence). The ends lost 0 bases at V and 10 bases at J; junction bases unmatched: 10. CDR3 coding DNA: TGTGCCAGCAGCCAAGATGCGGTAGCGGGAGTTTACGAGCAGTTCTTC. It codes for CASSQDAVAGVYEQFF.

The chain employs TRBV15 and TRBJ2-3, with D possibly being TRBD2 (6 bases). The length of the CDR3 is 13 residues. Between the trimmed V and J ends, which lost 9 bases and 2 bases, there was a span of 12 bases. CDR1 and CDR2 (germline): LNHNV, YYDKDF (reference sequence). The chain's CDR3 is CATGRYTTDTQYF. In DNA form, the CDR3 reads TGTGCCACAGGGAGGTATACCACAGATACGCAGTATTTT. The full variable domain, with the rest looked up from reference TRBV15 and TRBJ2-3, is DAMVIQNPRYQVTQFGKPVTLSCSQTLNHNVMYWYQQKSSQAPKLLFHYYDKDFNNEADTPDNFQSRRPNTSFCFLDIRSPGLGDTAMYLCATGRYTTDTQYFGPGTRLTVL.

The count of this clonotype is one. The chain recombines TRBV2 with TRBJ2-3; D gene ambiguous. Trimming took off 10 bases at V and 2 bases at J, with 4 bases between the two ends. The length of the CDR3 is 10 residues. The germline CDR1 and CDR2 sequences are SNHLY and FYNNEI. The CDR3 is CATDTDTQYF. CDR3 nucleotide sequence: TGTGCCACCGACACAGATACGCAGTATTTT.

The chain employs TRBV10-2 and TRBJ2-1; possibly TRBD1 for D (5 bases). Per the germline V gene, CDR1 is WSHSY and CDR2 is SAAADI. V was trimmed by 8 bases and J by 5 bases, leaving 16 bases between them. This CDR3 spans 14 amino acids. CDR3 residues: CASSGQSGNNEQFF. CDR3 DNA sequence: TGCGCCAGCTCTGGACAATCCGGCAACAATGAGCAGTTCTTC.

V gene TRBV6-5 combines with J gene TRBJ1-2; TRBD1 matches at 8 bases. The germline gives CDR1 MNHEY, CDR2 SVGAGI. V gave up 6 bases and J gave up 2 bases; unmatched junction bases: 5. This CDR3 has 14 residues. CDR3 protein: CASRGTGRNYGYTF. Written as DNA, the CDR3 is TGTGCCAGCAGGGGGACAGGTCGGAACTATGGCTACACCTTC.

This clonotype was seen only once. This sequence joins TRBV27 and TRBJ2-7, with D uncertain. Germline values: CDR1 MNHEY, CDR2 SMNVEV (reference sequence). This CDR3 is built from 13 residues. The V end lost 6 bases, the J end lost 0 bases, and 9 bases lay between the germline ends. CDR3 sequence reads: CASRRASSYEQYF. The DNA of the CDR3 is TGTGCCAGCAGACGGGCTAGCTCCTACGAGCAGTACTTC.

This clonotype was found once. The rearrangement joins TRBV20-1 to TRBJ2-7; no firm D call. The germline V and J ends were trimmed by 5 bases and 1 base, with 15 bases remaining between them. This CDR3 is 14 amino acids long. Germline loops: CDR1 DFQATT, CDR2 SNEGSKA (reference sequence). This CDR3 is CSAASRRNSYEQYF. In DNA, the CDR3 is TGCAGTGCTGCATCGCGAAGAAATTCCTACGAGCAGTACTTC.

This clonotype was detected only once. V usage is TRBV29-1 and J usage is TRBJ2-7; D unclear. The CDR3 extends over 13 amino acids. Trimming left V 0 bases short and J 0 bases short, with 6 bases between. Germline V CDR1 and CDR2: SQVTM, ANQGSEA. This chain's CDR3 is CSVEDTNSYEQYF. The CDR3 bases are TGCAGCGTTGAAGATACCAACTCCTACGAGCAGTACTTC.

This chain joins TRBV2 and TRBJ2-5, with D hard to call. From germline, CDR1 is SNHLY and CDR2 FYNNEI. With 6 bases removed from V and 4 bases from J, the gap between germline ends came to 9 bases. The CDR3 is 12 amino acids. The CDR3 sequence: CASSPSLETQYF. The CDR3 bases are TGTGCCAGCAGCCCTTCCCTAGAGACCCAGTACTTC.

CDR3 DNA: TGTGCCAGCAGCTTAAGGGGCGGGATGGCAGATACGCAGTATTTT. Residues: CASSLRGGMADTQYF. The chain links TRBV11-2 to TRBJ2-3; TRBD2 is a possible D gene (6 bases). With 2 bases removed from V and 4 bases from J, the gap between germline ends came to 13 bases. The germline CDR1 and CDR2 sequences are SGHAT and FQNNGV. The CDR3 has 15 amino acids.

This chain connects TRBV6-1 to TRBJ2-1; 8 bases are a match to TRBD2. Germline CDR1 and CDR2: MNHNS and SASEGT. This CDR3 spans 18 amino acids. The trim removed 6 bases at V and 3 bases at J, leaving 16 bases unmatched. The CDR3 DNA reads TGTGCCAGCAGAAGCGCTCTAGCGGCGGGAGGTGGCTACAATGAGCAGTTCTTC. It specifies CASRSALAAGGGYNEQFF.

The chain joins TRBV2 to TRBJ2-7, with D perhaps matching TRBD1 (5 bases). The CDR3 is 15 residues long. Per the germline V gene, CDR1 is SNHLY and CDR2 is FYNNEI. V shed 6 bases and J shed 2 bases, with 17 bases lying between them. CDR3 loop: CASSLGAGSAYEQYF. As DNA, the CDR3 is TGTGCCAGCAGCCTAGGGGCAGGCTCTGCCTACGAGCAGTACTTC. The entire variable domain, with the rest obtained from reference TRBV2 and TRBJ2-7, is as follows: EPEVTQTPSHQVTQMGQEVILRCVPISNHLYFYWYRQILGQKVEFLVSFYNNEISEKSEIFDDQFSVERPDGSNFTLKIRSTKLEDSAMYFCASSLGAGSAYEQYFGPGTRLTVT.